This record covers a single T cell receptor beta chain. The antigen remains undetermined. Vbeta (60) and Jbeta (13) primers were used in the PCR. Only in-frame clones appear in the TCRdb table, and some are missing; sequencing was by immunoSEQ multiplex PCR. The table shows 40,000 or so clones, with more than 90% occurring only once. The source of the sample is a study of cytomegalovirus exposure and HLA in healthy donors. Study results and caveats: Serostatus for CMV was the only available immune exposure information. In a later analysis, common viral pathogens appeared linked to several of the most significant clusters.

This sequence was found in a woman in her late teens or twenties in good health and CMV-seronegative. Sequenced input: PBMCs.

CDR3 nucleotide sequence: TGTGCCAGCAGTTTATTAGGACAGGGGAACACTGAAGCTTTCTTT. Its translation is CASSLLGQGNTEAFF. This rearrangement joins TRBV28 to TRBJ1-1, with 8 bases matching TRBD1. V was clipped by 1 base and J by 1 base; unmatched bases: 2. Germline loops: CDR1 MDHEN, CDR2 SYDVKM. The CDR3 runs to 15 residues.